Listed below are T cell receptor beta chains from one sample, sequenced in a study of brain T cells in children with intractable seizures. This table comes from immunoSEQ multiplex PCR, and its TCRdb copy is limited to in-frame clones, with some not included. The sample lists around 41,000 clones; approximately 92% were seen once. The input for sequencing was peripheral blood, taken at surgery. Receptors were obtained from a girl aged 2-10 years with tuberous sclerosis and intractable seizures. CDR3s include the opening cysteine and the closing phenylalanine or tryptophan. D genes are given only for firm matches. The size field is filled for only some rows; it gives once, few, many or a size class.

D gene,clone size,J gene,V gene,CDR3 DNA,CDR3 protein
TRBD1,once,TRBJ1-1,TRBV5-1,TGCGCCAGCAGCTATGGGACAGGGTGGAACACTGAAGCTTTCTTT,CASSYGTGWNTEAFF
TRBD1,-,TRBJ1-1,TRBV7-2,TGTGCCAGCAGCCCCAGGGGGGCGGAAGCTTTCTTT,CASSPRGAEAFF
-,-,TRBJ1-2,TRBV6-5,TGTGCCAGCAGTCCATCCGGGGGCTGGGATGGCTACACCTTC,CASSPSGGWDGYTF
TRBD1,-,TRBJ2-1,TRBV27,TGTGCCAGCAGTTTAGCAGGGGGCTACAATGAGCAGTTCTTC,CASSLAGGYNEQFF
TRBD1,-,TRBJ1-2,TRBV2,TGTGCCAGCAGTGAAGCTGGACAGGAGCTCTATGGCTACACCTTC,CASSEAGQELYGYTF
-,-,TRBJ2-6,TRBV27,TGTGCCAGCAGTTTAGGTGGGGCCAACGTCCTGACTTTC,CASSLGGANVLTF
TRBD1,-,TRBJ1-2,TRBV28,TGTGCCAGCAGTCCCCCTCCGACAGGGGGTAATGGCTACACCTTC,CASSPPPTGGNGYTF
-,-,TRBJ1-4,TRBV6-4,TGTGCCAGCAGTGCCTCGGGCCGACGCGAAAAACTGTTTTTT,CASSASGRREKLFF
TRBD1,-,TRBJ1-3,TRBV6-5,TGTGCCAGCAGTCAGACAGGGACTGGAAACACCATATATTTT,CASSQTGTGNTIYF
TRBD1,-,TRBJ1-1,TRBV5-4,TGTGCCAGCAGCCGAGGACAGGACACTGAAGCTTTCTTT,CASSRGQDTEAFF
TRBD1,-,TRBJ1-1,TRBV19,TGTGCCAGTAGTATCCGTGGACAGGGAGCAGCTTTCTTT,CASSIRGQGAAFF
TRBD1,-,TRBJ1-3,TRBV14,TGTGCCAGCAGCCAAGATATCGGGGGACAGGCCAAATTCCCGAACACCATATATTTT,CASSQDIGGQAKFPNTIYF
-,-,TRBJ1-6,TRBV18,TGTGCCAGCTCACTCGTACGACCCCTGAAGGGTTCACCCCTCCACTTT,CASSLVRPLKGSPLHF
-,-,TRBJ2-3,TRBV27,TGTGCCAGCGGTCCGGGGCCCACAGATACGCAGTATTTT,CASGPGPTDTQYF
-,-,TRBJ2-3,TRBV3-1/TRBV3-2,TGTGCCAGCAGCCAAGAACCCTTAGGAGATACGCAGTATTTT,CASSQEPLGDTQYF
TRBD2,-,TRBJ2-2,TRBV2,TGTGCCAGCAGCCCAACCGGACTAGACGCGAACACCGGGGAGCTGTTTTTT,CASSPTGLDANTGELFF